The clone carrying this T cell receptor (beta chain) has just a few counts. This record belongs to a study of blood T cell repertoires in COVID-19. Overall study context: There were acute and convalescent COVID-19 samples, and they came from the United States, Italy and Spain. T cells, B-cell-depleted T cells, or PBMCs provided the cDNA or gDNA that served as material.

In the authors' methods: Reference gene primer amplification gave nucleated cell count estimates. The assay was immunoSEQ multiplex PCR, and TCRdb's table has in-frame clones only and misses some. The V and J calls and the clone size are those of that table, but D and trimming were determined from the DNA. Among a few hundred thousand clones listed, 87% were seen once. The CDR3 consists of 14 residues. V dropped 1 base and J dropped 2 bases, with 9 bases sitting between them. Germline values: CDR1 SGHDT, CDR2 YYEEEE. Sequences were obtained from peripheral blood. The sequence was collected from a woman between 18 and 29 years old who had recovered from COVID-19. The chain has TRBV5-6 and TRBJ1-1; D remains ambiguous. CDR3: CASSLPTHNTEAFF. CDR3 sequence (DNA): TGTGCCAGCAGCTTGCCCACTCACAACACTGAAGCTTTCTTT.